This T cell receptor beta chain is from a study of cytomegalovirus exposure and HLA in healthy donors. General study points: TCR beta V- and J-gene trimming, according to a later analysis, was linked to a missense DCLRE1C variant.

Trimming took 3 bases from V and 2 from J; bases not matched to a gene: 0. The CDR3 spans 14 residues. Germline V gives CDR1 SGHKS, CDR2 YYEKEE (reference sequence). Remarks on this clone: The antigen is undetermined.

The PCR employed 60 Vbeta primers together with 13 Jbeta primers. Clones were sequenced by immunoSEQ multiplex PCR, and TCRdb holds only the in-frame ones, with some missing. The sample lists under 200,000 clones, approximately 80% occurring once. The sequencing input was PBMCs. This TCR was recovered from a woman aged 25 to 39 in good health and CMV-seronegative. The rearrangement uses TRBV5-5 and TRBJ2-5; the match to TRBD1 covers 11 bases. This CDR3 reads CASSWDRGQETQYF. CDR3 in DNA: TGTGCCAGCAGCTGGGACAGGGGGCAAGAGACCCAGTACTTC. The whole variable domain, remainder taken from reference TRBV5-5 and TRBJ2-5, is DAGVTQSPTHLIKTRGQQVTLRCSPISGHKSVSWYQQVLGQGPQFIFQYYEKEERGRGNFPDRFSARQFPNYSSELNVNALLLGDSALYLCASSWDRGQETQYFGPGTRLLVL.